This TCR beta chain appears in the sequencing data of a study of T cells in tumors after PD-1 blockade. Whole-study context: A subset received ongoing vismodegib 150 mg daily alongside anti-PD-1 therapy.

Produced via immunoSEQ multiplex PCR; TCRdb's table is partial and in-frame only. The data show 35,000 or so clones, with around four fifths seen just once and over 30% held by the top ten. This clone was observed a handful of times. V shed 5 bases and J shed 1 base, with 13 bases lying between them. This CDR3 has 14 amino acids. Germline-derived CDR1 and CDR2 are GTSNPN and SVGIG (reference sequence). The receptor comes from a human donor with basal cell carcinoma. The chain uses TRBV30 and TRBJ2-3, with D possibly matching TRBD1 (5 bases). The material was PBMCs, obtained before anti-PD-1 treatment. DNA of the CDR3: TGTGCCTGGGATAAGCAGGGTGGCACAGATACGCAGTATTTT. Protein sequence: CAWDKQGGTDTQYF.